The clone carrying this T cell receptor beta chain appeared many times. TCRdb re-called the 5' RACE reads with MiXCR, one entry per CDR3 protein. In the table there are tens of thousands of distinct CDR3 sequences, roughly 16% of which are singletons. This entry is derived from a study of T cells of healthy individuals. Germline lookup yields CDR1 SEHNR and CDR2 FQNEAQ (reference sequence). Trimming cost V 5 bases and J 10 bases; bases outside gene matches: 12. The CDR3 runs 15 residues. The clonotype was recovered from a human donor in good health. J is TRBJ2-1 and V is TRBV7-9, with 9 bases that match TRBD2. The CDR3 protein is CASSPGGLAGREQFF. The CDR3 DNA reads TGTGCCAGCAGCCCTGGGGGGCTAGCGGGACGGGAGCAGTTCTTC.